Below are 23 T cell receptor beta chains sequenced from a single sample in a study of T cells in localized non-small cell lung cancer. The method was immunoSEQ multiplex PCR; TCRdb's version includes in-frame clones alone and lacks a portion of them. The sample contains 2,000 or so clones, approximately 21% of which appear only once. Sequencing used lung tumor tissue, obtained before any cancer treatment. These receptors came from a man between 40 and 69 years old with stage II lung adenocarcinoma.

In its sample, this clone was seen a few times. The chain carries TRBV7-8 and TRBJ2-7; no clear D. The CDR3 sequence is 15 residues long. The V end was cut by 5 bases, the J end by 5 bases, with 19 bases between. Germline CDR1 reads SGHVS; CDR2 reads FQNEAQ. CDR3 DNA sequence: TGTGCCAGCAGCCCCGGAGAAGGGTACTCTCACGAGCAGTACTTC. Its protein product is CASSPGEGYSHEQYF.

J is TRBJ2-1 and V is TRBV6-8; 7 bases align to TRBD2. Germline assignment: CDR1 MNHGY and CDR2 SAAAGT. CDR3 length equals 17 residues. Germline trimming cut 5 bases from V and 0 bases from J; bases unmatched to any gene: 10. Here the CDR3 DNA reads TGTGCCAGCAGTGTTGACTTAGCGGGCACCTCCTACAATGAGCAGTTCTTC. Amino acid sequence: CASSVDLAGTSYNEQFF.

The V and J genes are TRBV18 and TRBJ2-3; weak D call: TRBD1 (5 bases). CDR3 length equals 15 residues. V lost 3 bases, J lost 1 base, and 11 bases lay in between. CDR1 is KGHSH and CDR2 is LQKENI in the germline V gene. CDR3 sequence (DNA): TGTGCCAGCTCACCGGCGGCAGGGCGCACAGATACGCAGTATTTT. Amino acids: CASSPAAGRTDTQYF.

V gene TRBV30 combines with J gene TRBJ1-1; unclear D gene. V was cut by 5 bases and J by 1 base, with 5 bases left in between. This CDR3 contains 11 residues. Germline V lookup: CDR1 GTSNPN, CDR2 SVGIG (reference sequence). Written as DNA, the CDR3 is TGTGCCTGGCAGAGGAACACTGAAGCTTTCTTT. Its protein is CAWQRNTEAFF.

This clone was observed a handful of times. CDR3 in amino acids: CASSPEGLGEQYF. CDR3 bases: TGTGCCAGCTCGCCCGAGGGCCTGGGGGAGCAGTACTTC. The chain recombines TRBV18 with TRBJ2-7; maybe TRBD2 (5 bases). The V and J ends lost 6 bases and 7 bases respectively, with 16 bases between them. The CDR3 is 13 amino acids. CDR1 and CDR2 (germline): KGHSH, LQKENI.

In its sample, this clone is large. The rearrangement uses TRBV11-3 and TRBJ2-3; D possibly corresponds to TRBD1 (8 bases). The germline V gene has CDR1 SGHNT and CDR2 YENEEA. The CDR3 runs to 15 residues. Trimming stripped 5 bases from V and 7 bases from J, with 19 bases between. The CDR3 DNA reads TGTGCCAGCAGCAGCGGGACAGGACTAACCAATACGCAGTATTTT. This encodes CASSSGTGLTNTQYF.

This clone has just a few counts. The chain combines TRBV6-8 with TRBJ1-2; D is perhaps TRBD1 (6 bases). The V end lost 7 bases, the J end lost 4 bases, and 13 bases lay between the germline ends. CDR3 length: 13 residues. Germline loops: CDR1 MNHGY, CDR2 SAAAGT. CDR3 coding DNA: TGTGCCAGCACCGGGGGCGGGGCCTATGGCTACACCTTC. It codes for CASTGGGAYGYTF.

V gene TRBV5-1 combines with J gene TRBJ2-7; 11 nucleotides agree with TRBD2. The length of the CDR3 is 16 residues. Germline trimming cut 3 bases from V and 2 bases from J; bases unmatched to any gene: 7. Germline V gives CDR1 SGHRS, CDR2 YFSETQ. This CDR3 is CASSSTGTSGAYEQYF. Here the CDR3 DNA reads TGCGCCAGCAGCTCTACCGGGACTAGCGGCGCCTACGAGCAGTACTTC.

This chain connects TRBV18 to TRBJ2-7; D not resolved. Trimming removed 6 bases from V and 4 bases from J, with 10 bases in between. This CDR3 spans 12 amino acids. The germline gives CDR1 KGHSH, CDR2 LQKENI. The CDR3 DNA is TGTGCCAGCTCTCCCGACGGATACGAGCAGTACTTC. As protein: CASSPDGYEQYF.

CDR3 bases: TGCGCCAGCAGCTTGGTCCTAGCGACAGATACGCAGTATTTT. It codes for CASSLVLATDTQYF. The chain couples TRBV5-1 to TRBJ2-3; a possible D gene is TRBD2 (6 bases). Trimming pared 0 bases from V and 3 bases from J, leaving 8 bases between. This CDR3 contains 14 residues. Germline values: CDR1 SGHRS, CDR2 YFSETQ.

Only a few counts were recorded for this clone. This rearrangement joins TRBV9 to TRBJ1-4; D is uncertain. From germline, CDR1 is SGDLS and CDR2 YYNGEE. The CDR3 has 12 residues. The V end was cut by 6 bases, the J end by 11 bases, with 14 bases between. CDR3 nucleotide sequence: TGTGCCAGCATCAGAAGTAGGCGTAAACTGTTTTTT. Amino acids: CASIRSRRKLFF.

This clone was counted a few times. The junction differs from germline at one of its ends, possibly a read error. The chain joins TRBV6-8 to TRBJ2-2; the match to TRBD2 covers 12 bases. Germline V gene sequence: CDR1 MNHGY, CDR2 SAAAGT. This CDR3 contains 16 residues. The CDR3 is CAISGLAGKGTGELFF. CDR3 coding DNA: TGTGCCATCAGTGGACTAGCGGGGAAGGGTACCGGGGAGCTGTTTTTT.

The sample holds a few counts of this clone. The V and J genes are TRBV19 and TRBJ2-7; D not certain. This CDR3 contains 14 residues. V was cut by 5 bases and J by 2 bases, with 13 bases left in between. CDR1 is LNHDA and CDR2 is SQIVND in the germline V gene (reference sequence). The CDR3 DNA follows: TGTGCCAGTAGTTTGGACCGCGGAGCCTACGAGCAGTACTTC. It specifies CASSLDRGAYEQYF.

The rearrangement uses TRBV11-3 and TRBJ1-1; D possibly corresponds to TRBD1 (5 bases). Germline-derived CDR1 and CDR2 are SGHNT and YENEEA. The CDR3 loop spans 14 amino acids. V lost 5 bases, J lost 3 bases, and 13 bases lay in between. The CDR3 DNA reads TGTGCCAGCAGCCGGTGGGGGAGGGACACTGAAGCTTTCTTT. Its translation: CASSRWGRDTEAFF.

The chain uses TRBV30 and TRBJ2-2; TRBD2 aligns across 7 bases. Germline V gene lookup returns CDR1 GTSNPN and CDR2 SVGIG (reference sequence). J lost 0 bases, V lost 5 bases, and 6 bases had no gene match. CDR3 length: 15 residues. CDR3 region: CAWGWGGANTGELFF. The CDR3 DNA sequence: TGTGCCTGGGGATGGGGAGGGGCGAACACCGGGGAGCTGTTTTTT.

This clone was detected only a few times. The J gene is TRBJ2-2, the V gene TRBV7-6; TRBD1 or TRBD2 may be the D gene (6 bases each). With 2 bases removed from V and 2 bases from J, the gap between germline ends came to 12 bases. CDR1 and CDR2 (germline): SGHVS, FNYEAQ. The CDR3 loop spans 16 amino acids. The CDR3 bases are TGTGCCAGCAGCTTAACGTGGGGGGCAAACACCGGGGAGCTGTTTTTT. It is translated as CASSLTWGANTGELFF.

The sample holds a few counts of this clone. CDR3 bases: TGTGCCAGCAGGCCGACGGGGGGGCGCTCCTACAATGAGCAGTTCTTC. It yields the protein CASRPTGGRSYNEQFF. The chain recombines TRBV7-5 with TRBJ2-1; TRBD2, the table's D call, was not compared with the DNA. TRBV7-5 is given as a pseudogene. The CDR3 spans 16 residues.

The rearrangement uses TRBV6-8 and TRBJ2-2; 11 bases fit TRBD2. Germline loops: CDR1 MNHGY, CDR2 SAAAGT. CDR3 length equals 17 residues. The ends lost 0 bases at V and 5 bases at J; junction bases unmatched: 5. CDR3 DNA: TGTGCCAGCAGTTACTCCGGACTAGCGGGTCAAACCGGGGAGCTGTTTTTT. It translates to CASSYSGLAGQTGELFF.

This clone showed up just a few times. The rearrangement links TRBV9 to TRBJ2-5, with TRBD2 identical over 10 bases. The CDR3 is made up of 15 amino acids. Germline V gives CDR1 SGDLS, CDR2 YYNGEE. Trimming cost V 4 bases and J 5 bases; bases outside gene matches: 8. In DNA form, the CDR3 reads TGTGCCAGCAGCTCCACCGGGACTAGCGTTGAGACCCAGTACTTC. Protein product: CASSSTGTSVETQYF.

This clone showed up just once. This chain links TRBV28 with TRBJ1-5; D is uncertain. Germline CDR1 reads MDHEN; CDR2 reads SYDVKM. Deletions cut 4 bases from V and 7 bases from J, with 8 bases between. The CDR3 has 12 residues. CDR3 loop: CASSSTGQPQHF. The CDR3 bases are TGTGCCAGCAGTTCTACCGGGCAGCCCCAGCATTTT.

This rearrangement joins TRBV6-8 to TRBJ2-3; D unresolved. The V and J ends lost 0 bases and 3 bases respectively, with 7 bases between them. The CDR3 is 14 residues long. Germline CDR1 MNHGY, CDR2 SAAAGT. CDR3 nucleotides: TGTGCCAGCAGTTACTCCGCAGAAACAGATACGCAGTATTTT. Its protein product is CASSYSAETDTQYF.

The chain uses TRBV11-1 and TRBJ2-3; TRBD2 matches at 11 bases. V shed 5 bases and J 0 bases; nucleotides not matched to a gene: 4. Germline V gene sequence: CDR1 SGHAT, CDR2 FQDESV (reference sequence). This CDR3 is 16 amino acids long. DNA of the CDR3: TGTGCCAGCAGCCAGGGACTAGCGGATAGCACAGATACGCAGTATTTT. This encodes CASSQGLADSTDTQYF.

The chain recombines TRBV28 with TRBJ2-7; TRBD2 might be the D (5 bases). Germline assignment: CDR1 MDHEN and CDR2 SYDVKM. The CDR3 contains 14 residues. Trimming took 5 bases from V and 0 from J, leaving 11 bases between them. This CDR3 reads CASSASGTSYEQYF. The CDR3 DNA reads TGTGCCAGCAGTGCAAGCGGTACCTCCTACGAGCAGTACTTC.